This TCR beta chain was captured in a study of Ad26.COV2.S vaccination and SARS-CoV-2 variants. The wider study: The Ad26.COV2.S arm of the COV1001 trial was where the donor was placed. Donor got 5x10^10 or 1x10^11 viral particles of Ad26.COV2.S.

As to treatment: 15 to 20 received Ad26.COV2.S at low or high dose, single or two shots; 5 received placebo; per-sample allocation not given. Each sample was drawn 63 days after the first injection (of vaccine or placebo). The CDR3 length is 13 residues. Germline V gene sequence: CDR1 MNHEY, CDR2 SMNVEV (reference sequence). V was cut by 3 bases and J by 6 bases, with 12 bases left in between. Only in-frame clones appear in the TCRdb table, and some are missing; sequencing was by immunoSEQ multiplex PCR. Of about 480,000 clones listed, around 90% are singletons. This sequence was found in a person aged 18-65 years who received the Ad26.COV2.S COVID-19 vaccine or a placebo. The chain recombines TRBV27 with TRBJ2-7, with D tentatively TRBD2 (6 bases). Source: peripheral blood, taken in a trial of Ad26.COV2.S vaccine versus placebo. DNA of the CDR3: TGTGCCAGCAGTTTGGGGGGAGGCGGCGAGCAGTACTTC. Translated, it gives CASSLGGGGEQYF.